A single TCR beta chain is shown here with its context. No cognate antigen has been identified for it. No per-base quality is available; no much larger clone lies one base away. This entry belongs to a study of blood T cell repertoires in COVID-19 (dated by TCRdb to the early 2020s). Looking at the study overall: The collaborator samples originated in the United States, Italy and Spain and spanned the acute and convalescent phases of COVID-19. The material from the prospective study consisted of cDNA or gDNA derived from T cells, B-cell-depleted T cells, or PBMCs. Subjects who had been exposed to COVID-19, were actively infected with it, or had recovered from it provided the deeply sampled blood TCRbeta repertoires that made up the dataset. The repertoires were made available in a free public database intended to serve as a resource for research on the immune response to SARS-CoV-2. Samples were obtained from the ongoing ImmuneRACE study (first 160 participants) and from over a thousand subjects provided by 6 global collaborators. The sample metadata nearly always contained a de-identified subject ID, COVID-19 status, age in years and sex. HLA class I and class II types, where available, came from metadata supplied by the sample provider rather than from assay-based typing.

The paper as a whole reports these results and caveats: The amount of clinical and demographic metadata varied by source and participant and was provided uncurated.

Participants in the prospective study were enrolled through a virtual design, were aged about 18 to 90 years, and lived in approximately 24 United States geographic areas. Cohort assignment in the prospective study relied on participant-reported clinical history from a screening survey and a study questionnaire. For ImmuneRACE Cohort 3, a participant was defined as recovered based on two consecutive negative NP/OP PCR tests, clearance by a healthcare professional, or resolution of symptoms. Each participant in the prospective study had whole blood, serum and a nasopharyngeal or oropharyngeal swab collected by mobile phlebotomists. Participants in the prospective study had the option to provide additional blood draws and questionnaires over a roughly 2-month period. Before DNA extraction, prospective study blood samples were shipped either frozen or at room temperature. From the cysteine up to the phenylalanine, the CDR3 has a length of 15 residues. Kept here is only the CDR3 DNA, which spans 45 bases and is read in frame from base 1. The germline V gene (reference sequence) provides CDR1 LGHDT and CDR2 YNNKEL. Relative to germline, V is 4 bases shorter and J is 0 bases shorter, with 10 bases between their ends.

TCRbeta CDR3 regions were amplified from genomic DNA using the immunoSEQ Assay, a bias-controlled multiplex PCR. Concerning the study's data processing: The number of nucleated cells in each sample was estimated by amplification of reference gene primers within the assay. To quantify the absolute abundance of each unique TCRbeta CDR3 rearrangement, sequence reads were collapsed and filtered. For each sample, productive Simpson clonality was calculated as the square root of Simpson's diversity index across productive rearrangements. TCRdb took over this immuneACCESS table, retaining in-frame rearrangements with V and J assigned. Such tables are incomplete; in checked studies, under half of the missing clones stem from an unresolved V gene, and the remainder is unexplained. The DNA was the basis for D and trimming; V, J and clone size are from that table. The sample contains about 400,000 clones, roughly 89% of them found a single time. Of the sample, 1.7% falls within the top ten clones.

The receptor comes from a woman aged 25 to 39 who had recovered from COVID-19. Sample: PBMCs or T cells enriched from blood (not recorded which). The sequence joins TRBV3-1 (or the pseudogene TRBV3-2) to TRBJ1-3; no D gene call is confident. The nucleotide sequence reads as follows: TGTGCCAGCAGCCGTTCGCCTAGCTCTGGAAACACCATATATTTT. This gives the protein CASSRSPSSGNTIYF.